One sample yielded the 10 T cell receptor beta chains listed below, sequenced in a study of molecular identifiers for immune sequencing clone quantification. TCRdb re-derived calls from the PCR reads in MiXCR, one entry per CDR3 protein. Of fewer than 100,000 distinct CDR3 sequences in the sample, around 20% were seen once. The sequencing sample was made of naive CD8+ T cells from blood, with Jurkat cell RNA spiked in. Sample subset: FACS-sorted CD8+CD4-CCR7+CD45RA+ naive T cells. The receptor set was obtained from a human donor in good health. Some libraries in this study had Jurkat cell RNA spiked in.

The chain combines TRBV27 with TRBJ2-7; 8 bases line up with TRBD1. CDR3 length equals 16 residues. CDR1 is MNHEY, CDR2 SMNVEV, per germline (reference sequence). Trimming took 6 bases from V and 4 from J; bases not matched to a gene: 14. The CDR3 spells CASRKNTGTGTYEQYF. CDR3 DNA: TGTGCCAGCAGAAAAAACACCGGGACAGGAACGTACGAGCAGTACTTC.

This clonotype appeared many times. The CDR3, as DNA: TGTGCCAGCAGTTCGACCGACAGTCCCCAGCCCCAGCATTTT. It yields the protein CASSSTDSPQPQHF. The V gene is TRBV12-3 or TRBV12-4, the J gene TRBJ1-5; D might be TRBD1 (5 bases). This CDR3 is built from 14 residues. V lost 4 bases and J lost 7, with 14 bases in between.

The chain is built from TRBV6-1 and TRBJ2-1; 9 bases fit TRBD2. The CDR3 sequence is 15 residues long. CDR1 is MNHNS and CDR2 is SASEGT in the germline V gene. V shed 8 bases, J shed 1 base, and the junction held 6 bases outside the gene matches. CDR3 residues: CASGGGRASYNEQFF. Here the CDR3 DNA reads TGTGCCAGCGGGGGCGGGAGGGCTTCCTACAATGAGCAGTTCTTC.

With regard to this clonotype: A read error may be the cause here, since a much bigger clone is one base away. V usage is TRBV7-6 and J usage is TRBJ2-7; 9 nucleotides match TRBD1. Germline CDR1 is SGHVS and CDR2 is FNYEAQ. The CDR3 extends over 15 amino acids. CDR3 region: CASNLYIGQGYEQYF. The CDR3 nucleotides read TGTGCCAGCAACTTATATATAGGACAGGGGTACGAGCAGTACTTC.

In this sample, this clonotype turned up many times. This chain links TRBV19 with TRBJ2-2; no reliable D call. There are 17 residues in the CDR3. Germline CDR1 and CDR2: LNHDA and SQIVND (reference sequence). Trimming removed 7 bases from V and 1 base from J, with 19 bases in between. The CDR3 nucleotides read TGTGCCAGTAACCTCGCACCCCGGACGGTGAACACCGGGGAGCTGTTTTTT. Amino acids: CASNLAPRTVNTGELFF.

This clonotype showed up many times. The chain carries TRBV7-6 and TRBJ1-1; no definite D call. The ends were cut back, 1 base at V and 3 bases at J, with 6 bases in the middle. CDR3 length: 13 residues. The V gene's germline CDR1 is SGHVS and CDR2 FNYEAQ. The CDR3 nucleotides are TGTGCCAGCAGCTTAGTGGCAGACACTGAAGCTTTCTTT. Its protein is CASSLVADTEAFF.

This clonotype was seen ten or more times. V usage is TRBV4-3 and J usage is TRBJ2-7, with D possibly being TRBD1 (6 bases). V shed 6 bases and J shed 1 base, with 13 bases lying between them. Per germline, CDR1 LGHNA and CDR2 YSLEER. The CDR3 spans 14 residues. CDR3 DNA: TGCGCCAGCAGTGACACAGGGAATTCCTACGAGCAGTACTTC. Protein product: CASSDTGNSYEQYF.

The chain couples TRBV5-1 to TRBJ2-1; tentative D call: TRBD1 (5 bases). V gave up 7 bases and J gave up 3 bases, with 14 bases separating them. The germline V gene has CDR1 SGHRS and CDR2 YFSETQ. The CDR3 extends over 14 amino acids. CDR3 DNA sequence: TGCGCCAGCGTCCAGGGATCGAACTACAATGAGCAGTTCTTC. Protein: CASVQGSNYNEQFF.

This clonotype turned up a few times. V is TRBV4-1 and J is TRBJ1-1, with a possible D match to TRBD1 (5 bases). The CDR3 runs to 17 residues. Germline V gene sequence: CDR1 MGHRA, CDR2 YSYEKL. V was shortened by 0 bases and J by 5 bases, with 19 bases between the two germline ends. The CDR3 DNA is TGCGCCAGCAGCCAAGATACCTCGAGGGAGGGGCTGACTGAAGCTTTCTTT. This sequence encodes CASSQDTSREGLTEAFF.

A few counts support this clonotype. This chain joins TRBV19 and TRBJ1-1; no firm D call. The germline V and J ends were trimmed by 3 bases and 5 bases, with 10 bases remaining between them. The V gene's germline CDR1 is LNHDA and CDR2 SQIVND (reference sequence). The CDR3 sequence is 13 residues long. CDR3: CASSMGSWTEAFF. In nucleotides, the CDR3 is TGTGCCAGTAGTATGGGTAGTTGGACTGAAGCTTTCTTT.